Listed below are T cell receptor beta chains from one sample, sequenced in a study of shared clonotypes between healthy human individuals. The data were produced by immunoSEQ multiplex PCR, yet TCRdb's version contains in-frame clones alone and is incomplete. The sample consists of over 950,000 clones, approximately 80% of them appearing once. The sample consisted of memory CD4+ T cells from PBMCs. The source of these receptors is a man aged 18 to 30 in good health. Some clones in this sample may be carry-over from other donors' samples. Both conserved end residues are part of each CDR3. Fields, in order: V gene, J gene, CDR3 protein.

TRBV11-2	TRBJ1-1	CASSLASPGRANTEAFF
TRBV2	TRBJ2-5	CASELAGVETQYF
TRBV2	TRBJ2-1	CASHAEAYNEQFF
TRBV5-6	TRBJ2-7	CASSLEGRLPYEQYF
TRBV6-1	TRBJ2-7	CASSVQGNSYEQYF
TRBV4-1	TRBJ2-3	CASSQAVVTDTQYF
TRBV5-1	TRBJ1-1	CASSKEGGWAEAFF
TRBV6-6	TRBJ2-5	CASSGSFEETQYF
TRBV7-9	TRBJ2-1	CASSLGFSREDEQFF
TRBV30	TRBJ2-3	CAWSHGIATTDTQYF
TRBV2	TRBJ1-1	CASSVEGRNTEAFF
TRBV9	TRBJ2-6	CASSVGTSFSGANVLTF
TRBV5-4	TRBJ2-5	CASGPGLAGVETQYF
TRBV2	TRBJ2-1	CASRVVANEQFF
TRBV30	TRBJ1-2	CASATGGYTF